This TCR beta chain was recorded in a study of blood T cell repertoires in COVID-19. Using immunoSEQ multiplex PCR, the repertoire was profiled, and TCRdb retains in-frame clones only, with some absent. Of some 130,000 clones in the sample, roughly nine tenths were seen once. Sequences were obtained from peripheral blood. This TCR came from a man between 60 and 70 years old with COVID-19, enrolled during active disease.

CDR3 loop: CASSKALGQGKRLYGYTF. The CDR3 nucleotides read TGTGCCAGCAGCAAAGCGCTCGGACAGGGGAAACGACTCTATGGCTACACCTTC. V gene TRBV21-1 combines with J gene TRBJ1-2; the D call of TRBD1 is as the table states it, not checked on the DNA. TRBV21-1 counts as a pseudogene. The length of the CDR3 is 18 residues.